This is a list of T cell receptor beta chains from one sample in a study of blood T cell repertoires in COVID-19. Using immunoSEQ multiplex PCR, the repertoire was profiled, and TCRdb retains in-frame clones only, with some absent. This sample has 130,000 to 150,000 clones; roughly 84% occur once, and the top ten carry under 7%. Sequencing was carried out using PBMCs or T cells enriched from blood (not recorded which). These receptors were obtained from a woman aged 50 to 60 who had been exposed to COVID-19. CDR3s include the opening cysteine and the closing phenylalanine or tryptophan. A D gene is named only where the DNA matches it firmly. Clone size, where shown, is once, few, many, or a class for clones that have expanded.

v_gene: TRBV5-4; abundance: -; d_gene: -; j_gene: TRBJ1-2; CDR3aa: CASSSEPFVGGTF; CDR3nt: TGTGCCAGCAGCTCAGAACCTTTCGTGGGGGGCACCTTC
v_gene: TRBV2; abundance: few; d_gene: -; j_gene: TRBJ2-5; CDR3aa: CASSGEETQYF; CDR3nt: TGTGCCAGCAGCGGGGAAGAGACCCAGTACTTC
v_gene: TRBV2; abundance: -; d_gene: TRBD2; j_gene: TRBJ2-3; CDR3aa: CASNLKLAGTDTQYF; CDR3nt: TGTGCCAGCAATCTCAAACTAGCGGGAACAGATACGCAGTATTTT
v_gene: TRBV6-2/TRBV6-3; abundance: -; d_gene: -; j_gene: TRBJ1-3; CDR3aa: CASSRIGVTGNTIYF; CDR3nt: TGTGCCAGCAGTCGGATCGGGGTGACTGGAAACACCATATATTTT
v_gene: TRBV6-5; abundance: -; d_gene: -; j_gene: TRBJ2-5; CDR3aa: CASRIRENFQETQYF; CDR3nt: TGTGCCAGCAGGATCCGAGAAAACTTCCAAGAGACCCAGTACTTC
v_gene: TRBV7-8; abundance: -; d_gene: TRBD2; j_gene: TRBJ2-1; CDR3aa: CASSLAGTSANEQFF; CDR3nt: TGTGCCAGCAGCTTAGCGGGGACTAGCGCCAATGAGCAGTTCTTC
v_gene: TRBV7-9; abundance: -; d_gene: TRBD2; j_gene: TRBJ2-2; CDR3aa: CASSLEGGRAWTGELFF; CDR3nt: TGTGCCAGCAGCTTAGAAGGCGGGAGGGCCTGGACCGGGGAGCTGTTTTTT
v_gene: TRBV19; abundance: -; d_gene: TRBD1; j_gene: TRBJ1-4; CDR3aa: CASTGQGTNEKLFF; CDR3nt: TGTGCCAGTACCGGACAGGGAACTAATGAAAAACTGTTTTTT
v_gene: TRBV5-1; abundance: -; d_gene: TRBD2; j_gene: TRBJ2-3; CDR3aa: CASSPDPGLATDTQYF; CDR3nt: TGCGCCAGCAGCCCGGATCCGGGACTAGCCACAGATACGCAGTATTTT
v_gene: TRBV28; abundance: many; d_gene: TRBD2; j_gene: TRBJ2-7; CDR3aa: CASSLFGLAGEQYF; CDR3nt: TGTGCCAGCAGTTTATTCGGACTAGCAGGCGAGCAGTACTTC
v_gene: TRBV20-1; abundance: -; d_gene: -; j_gene: TRBJ1-2; CDR3aa: CSARTPGRYTF; CDR3nt: TGCAGTGCTAGGACTCCGGGGAGGTACACCTTC
v_gene: TRBV29-1; abundance: -; d_gene: TRBD1; j_gene: TRBJ1-2; CDR3aa: CSVEDSKGGTGRRPNYGYTF; CDR3nt: TGCAGCGTTGAAGATAGTAAGGGAGGGACAGGTCGTCGGCCTAACTATGGCTACACCTTC
v_gene: TRBV10-1; abundance: -; d_gene: TRBD1; j_gene: TRBJ1-1; CDR3aa: CASSSGTGQSEAFF; CDR3nt: TGCGCCAGCAGTTCCGGGACAGGGCAATCTGAAGCTTTCTTT
v_gene: TRBV7-9; abundance: -; d_gene: TRBD1; j_gene: TRBJ1-1; CDR3aa: CASSSDRRRGAFF; CDR3nt: TGTGCCAGCAGCTCGGACAGGAGACGGGGCGCTTTCTTT
v_gene: TRBV2; abundance: -; d_gene: -; j_gene: TRBJ1-1; CDR3aa: CASSVGASNTEAFF; CDR3nt: TGTGCCAGCAGTGTGGGGGCCTCGAACACTGAAGCTTTCTTT
v_gene: TRBV14; abundance: -; d_gene: -; j_gene: TRBJ1-1; CDR3aa: CASSRLWGAPPGTEAFF; CDR3nt: TGTGCCAGCAGCCGCCTCTGGGGCGCCCCGCCCGGTACTGAAGCTTTCTTT
v_gene: TRBV9; abundance: -; d_gene: -; j_gene: TRBJ2-1; CDR3aa: CASSALLWGDEQFF; CDR3nt: TGTGCCAGCAGCGCCCTTCTTTGGGGGGATGAGCAGTTCTTC
v_gene: TRBV18; abundance: -; d_gene: TRBD1; j_gene: TRBJ1-3; CDR3aa: CASSPDRASGNTIYF; CDR3nt: TGTGCCAGCTCACCGGACAGGGCCTCTGGAAACACCATATATTTT
v_gene: TRBV7-2; abundance: -; d_gene: -; j_gene: TRBJ2-1; CDR3aa: CASSLGAVRFF; CDR3nt: TGTGCCAGCAGCTTAGGGGCAGTGCGGTTCTTC
v_gene: TRBV2; abundance: -; d_gene: -; j_gene: TRBJ2-3; CDR3aa: CASSESGTAVDTQYF; CDR3nt: TGTGCCAGCAGTGAGAGCGGTACTGCGGTAGATACGCAGTATTTT
v_gene: TRBV7-8; abundance: -; d_gene: TRBD2; j_gene: TRBJ2-7; CDR3aa: CASSSHRVAGNYEQYF; CDR3nt: TGTGCCAGCAGCTCCCACCGGGTAGCGGGAAACTACGAGCAGTACTTC
v_gene: TRBV3-1/TRBV3-2; abundance: -; d_gene: TRBD1; j_gene: TRBJ1-3; CDR3aa: CASSQVGTGISGNTIYF; CDR3nt: TGTGCCAGCAGCCAAGTGGGGACAGGGATCTCTGGAAACACCATATATTTT
v_gene: TRBV10-3; abundance: -; d_gene: -; j_gene: TRBJ2-7; CDR3aa: CAISVAADYEQYF; CDR3nt: TGTGCCATCAGTGTTGCGGCCGACTACGAGCAGTACTTC
v_gene: TRBV29-1; abundance: -; d_gene: -; j_gene: TRBJ2-2; CDR3aa: CSVALADTTGELFF; CDR3nt: TGCAGCGTTGCCTTAGCGGATACCACCGGGGAGCTGTTTTTT
v_gene: TRBV5-1; abundance: few; d_gene: TRBD2; j_gene: TRBJ2-1; CDR3aa: CASSLWASGLSNEQFF; CDR3nt: TGCGCCAGCAGCTTATGGGCTAGCGGGTTATCCAATGAGCAGTTCTTC
v_gene: TRBV6-1; abundance: -; d_gene: -; j_gene: TRBJ1-4; CDR3aa: CASRAPGTNEKLFF; CDR3nt: TGTGCCAGCAGGGCCCCGGGAACTAATGAAAAACTGTTTTTT
v_gene: TRBV2; abundance: -; d_gene: TRBD1; j_gene: TRBJ1-5; CDR3aa: CASLWDRNQPQHF; CDR3nt: TGTGCCAGCCTATGGGACAGAAATCAGCCCCAGCATTTT
v_gene: TRBV4-1; abundance: once; d_gene: -; j_gene: TRBJ2-7; CDR3aa: CASSQGAGRSYEQYF; CDR3nt: TGCGCCAGCAGCCAAGGGGCGGGACGATCCTACGAGCAGTACTTC
v_gene: TRBV19; abundance: -; d_gene: TRBD2; j_gene: TRBJ2-7; CDR3aa: CASSLRTSGMFHEQYF; CDR3nt: TGTGCCAGTAGTCTCCGGACTAGCGGGATGTTCCACGAGCAGTACTTC
v_gene: TRBV2; abundance: -; d_gene: TRBD1; j_gene: TRBJ2-5; CDR3aa: CASRLTGGKGQETQYF; CDR3nt: TGTGCCAGCAGACTAACAGGGGGCAAGGGACAAGAGACCCAGTACTTC
v_gene: TRBV5-5; abundance: -; d_gene: -; j_gene: TRBJ1-1; CDR3aa: CASSPTAGAEAFF; CDR3nt: TGTGCCAGCAGCCCGACTGCCGGCGCTGAAGCTTTCTTT
v_gene: TRBV5-1; abundance: -; d_gene: TRBD1; j_gene: TRBJ1-5; CDR3aa: CASSPGQGGSNQPQHF; CDR3nt: TGCGCCAGCAGCCCTGGACAGGGAGGAAGCAATCAGCCCCAGCATTTT
v_gene: TRBV6-2/TRBV6-3; abundance: -; d_gene: -; j_gene: TRBJ2-6; CDR3aa: CASSLEGANVLTF; CDR3nt: TGTGCCAGCAGTTTAGAAGGGGCCAACGTCCTGACTTTC
v_gene: TRBV5-1; abundance: -; d_gene: -; j_gene: TRBJ1-4; CDR3aa: CASSLERATNEKLFF; CDR3nt: TGCGCCAGCAGCTTGGAGCGTGCAACTAATGAAAAACTGTTTTTT
v_gene: TRBV5-4; abundance: -; d_gene: -; j_gene: TRBJ2-7; CDR3aa: CASSLDKRYEQYF; CDR3nt: TGTGCCAGCAGCTTGGACAAGCGCTACGAGCAGTACTTC